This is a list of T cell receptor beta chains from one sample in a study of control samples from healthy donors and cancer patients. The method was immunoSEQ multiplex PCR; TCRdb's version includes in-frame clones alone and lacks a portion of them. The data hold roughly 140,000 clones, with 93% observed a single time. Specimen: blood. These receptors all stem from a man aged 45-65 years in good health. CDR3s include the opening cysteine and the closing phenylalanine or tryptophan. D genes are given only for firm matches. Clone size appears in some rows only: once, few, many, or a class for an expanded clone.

cdr3_nt: TGCAGTGCTAGTCCCCTCCAGCGGGAGAAGGGCGAGCAGTACTTC
cdr3_aa: CSASPLQREKGEQYF
j_call: TRBJ2-7
v_call: TRBV20-1
d_call: TRBD2
clone_size: -

cdr3_nt: TGTGCCAGTTCCCCGGGACAGGGACTCCTCGGGGCCTATGGCTACACCTTC
cdr3_aa: CASSPGQGLLGAYGYTF
j_call: TRBJ1-2
v_call: TRBV18
d_call: TRBD1
clone_size: -

cdr3_nt: TGTGCCAGCAGCTCAAGACTAGCGGGAGTTTTTAATGAGCAGTTCTTC
cdr3_aa: CASSSRLAGVFNEQFF
j_call: TRBJ2-1
v_call: TRBV9
d_call: TRBD2
clone_size: -

cdr3_nt: TGCAGCGTTGCCGGGACCGAAGAGACCCAGTACTTC
cdr3_aa: CSVAGTEETQYF
j_call: TRBJ2-5
v_call: TRBV29-1
d_call: -
clone_size: -

cdr3_nt: TGCGCCAGCAGCCAGGGACAGGGGACTAATCAGCCCCAGCATTTT
cdr3_aa: CASSQGQGTNQPQHF
j_call: TRBJ1-5
v_call: TRBV5-1
d_call: TRBD1
clone_size: -

cdr3_nt: TGTGCCAGCAGCTTAGAGAGACAGATCGTGGGCTACACCTTC
cdr3_aa: CASSLERQIVGYTF
j_call: TRBJ1-2
v_call: TRBV11-2
d_call: -
clone_size: -

cdr3_nt: TGTGCCAGCAGACGGACTAGCGGGAGTCCGACCGGCAACGAGCAGTACTTC
cdr3_aa: CASRRTSGSPTGNEQYF
j_call: TRBJ2-7
v_call: TRBV28
d_call: TRBD2
clone_size: -

cdr3_nt: TGCGCCAGCAGCTTGGCCGAGAGTAGCTCCTACGAGCAGTACTTC
cdr3_aa: CASSLAESSSYEQYF
j_call: TRBJ2-7
v_call: TRBV5-1
d_call: -
clone_size: -

cdr3_nt: TGTGCCAGCAGCTTATCGGGGACTAGCGAGAATGAGCAGTTCTTC
cdr3_aa: CASSLSGTSENEQFF
j_call: TRBJ2-1
v_call: TRBV7-9
d_call: TRBD2
clone_size: once

cdr3_nt: TGTGCCAGCAGCTTATTGGGGGGCGCTATGTTTTCTTCTGAAGCTTTCTTT
cdr3_aa: CASSLLGGAMFSSEAFF
j_call: TRBJ1-1
v_call: TRBV7-9
d_call: -
clone_size: once

cdr3_nt: TGTGCCAGCCTATCGCGACCGTCGCGCCCCGGGGAGCTGTTTTTT
cdr3_aa: CASLSRPSRPGELFF
j_call: TRBJ2-2
v_call: TRBV28
d_call: -
clone_size: -

cdr3_nt: TGTGCCAGCAGCTCGGACAAAAACTATGGCTACACCTTC
cdr3_aa: CASSSDKNYGYTF
j_call: TRBJ1-2
v_call: TRBV5-4
d_call: -
clone_size: -

cdr3_nt: TGTGCCAGCAGTGAAGGCCGACGGGGCTACACCTTC
cdr3_aa: CASSEGRRGYTF
j_call: TRBJ1-2
v_call: TRBV6-1
d_call: -
clone_size: -

cdr3_nt: TGTGCCAGCAGCTTATTTACTAGCGGGAGGGGAAATGAGCAGTTCTTC
cdr3_aa: CASSLFTSGRGNEQFF
j_call: TRBJ2-1
v_call: TRBV7-2
d_call: TRBD2
clone_size: -

cdr3_nt: TGTGCCAGCAGCTTAGGGGACAGGGGAGCGACCCAGTACTTC
cdr3_aa: CASSLGDRGATQYF
j_call: TRBJ2-5
v_call: TRBV7-9
d_call: TRBD1
clone_size: -

cdr3_nt: TGTGCCAGCAGTGAAGTAGGTAGCGGGTCCTACAATGAGCAGTTCTTC
cdr3_aa: CASSEVGSGSYNEQFF
j_call: TRBJ2-1
v_call: TRBV6-1
d_call: TRBD2
clone_size: -

cdr3_nt: TGTGCCAGCACCTGGACCGCCTGGAATCAGCCCCAGCATTTT
cdr3_aa: CASTWTAWNQPQHF
j_call: TRBJ1-5
v_call: TRBV28
d_call: -
clone_size: -

cdr3_nt: TGTGCCAGCACCGGACAGGAGAGTCGGACTGAAGCTTTCTTT
cdr3_aa: CASTGQESRTEAFF
j_call: TRBJ1-1
v_call: TRBV7-9
d_call: TRBD1
clone_size: -

cdr3_nt: TGCGCCAGCAGCCAAGTTAGCGCCAGGGGGGCCAATGAGCAGTTCTTC
cdr3_aa: CASSQVSARGANEQFF
j_call: TRBJ2-1
v_call: TRBV4-1
d_call: -
clone_size: -

cdr3_nt: TGTGCCAGCAGTCCCTACAGGTCTTCCTACGAGCAGTACTTC
cdr3_aa: CASSPYRSSYEQYF
j_call: TRBJ2-7
v_call: TRBV27
d_call: -
clone_size: few

cdr3_nt: TGCAGCGTTGAGGTAGCGGGAGCGCCGGAGACCCAGTACTTC
cdr3_aa: CSVEVAGAPETQYF
j_call: TRBJ2-5
v_call: TRBV29-1
d_call: TRBD2
clone_size: -

cdr3_nt: TGCGCCAGCAGCTTTCTTACAGGGTCCTACGAGCAGTACTTC
cdr3_aa: CASSFLTGSYEQYF
j_call: TRBJ2-7
v_call: TRBV5-1
d_call: -
clone_size: -

cdr3_nt: TGTGCCACCAGTGATCCTAGCGTGGGCTACGAGCAGTACTTC
cdr3_aa: CATSDPSVGYEQYF
j_call: TRBJ2-7
v_call: TRBV24-1
d_call: -
clone_size: -

cdr3_nt: TGTGCCAGCTCCAGCGAAGGGGGAGGGAATGAGCAGTTCTTC
cdr3_aa: CASSSEGGGNEQFF
j_call: TRBJ2-1
v_call: TRBV6-4
d_call: -
clone_size: -

cdr3_nt: TGTGCCAGCAGAGGGCCCAATCAGCCCCAGCATTTT
cdr3_aa: CASRGPNQPQHF
j_call: TRBJ1-5
v_call: TRBV28
d_call: -
clone_size: -

cdr3_nt: TGCGCCAGCAGCCACGGACAGGCTCGGGGAAGGCAGTTTCAGACCCAGTACTTC
cdr3_aa: CASSHGQARGRQFQTQYF
j_call: TRBJ2-5
v_call: TRBV4-1
d_call: TRBD1
clone_size: -

cdr3_nt: TGTGTTCCACCCTCCCAAATGAGAAGCTCCTACGAGCAGTACTTC
cdr3_aa: CVPPSQMRSSYEQYF
j_call: TRBJ2-7
v_call: TRBV27
d_call: -
clone_size: -

cdr3_nt: TGCGCCAGTGGACAGGGGAACGACGAGCAGTACTTC
cdr3_aa: CASGQGNDEQYF
j_call: TRBJ2-7
v_call: TRBV5-1
d_call: TRBD1
clone_size: -

cdr3_nt: TGTGCCAGCAGCTTAGCCTCCAACAACGAGCAGTACTTC
cdr3_aa: CASSLASNNEQYF
j_call: TRBJ2-7
v_call: TRBV7-9
d_call: -
clone_size: -

cdr3_nt: TGCAGTGCTAGTCGGGCTAGCGTAGGTGAGCAGTTCTTC
cdr3_aa: CSASRASVGEQFF
j_call: TRBJ2-1
v_call: TRBV20-1
d_call: -
clone_size: once

cdr3_nt: TGCGCCAGCAGTGAGTCGATGTCAGGGGTCCAAGAGACCCAGTACTTC
cdr3_aa: CASSESMSGVQETQYF
j_call: TRBJ2-5
v_call: TRBV10-1
d_call: -
clone_size: -

cdr3_nt: TGTGCCAGCAGCGCAGGGACAGGGAACTATGGCTACACCTTC
cdr3_aa: CASSAGTGNYGYTF
j_call: TRBJ1-2
v_call: TRBV5-5
d_call: TRBD1
clone_size: -

cdr3_nt: TGTGCCAGCAGCTTAGCGGGTACTAGCGGGCAAGAGACCCAGTACTTC
cdr3_aa: CASSLAGTSGQETQYF
j_call: TRBJ2-5
v_call: TRBV7-2
d_call: TRBD2
clone_size: -

cdr3_nt: TGTGCCACCAGCAGACCGGACAGGGGGAACTACGAGCAGTACTTC
cdr3_aa: CATSRPDRGNYEQYF
j_call: TRBJ2-7
v_call: TRBV15
d_call: TRBD1
clone_size: -

cdr3_nt: TGTGCCAGCAGCCCCGGGGACAATAGCAGAGACGAGCAGTACTTC
cdr3_aa: CASSPGDNSRDEQYF
j_call: TRBJ2-7
v_call: TRBV9
d_call: -
clone_size: -

cdr3_nt: TGTGCCAGCAGCTTGGAGGGACCCTTCTACACCTTC
cdr3_aa: CASSLEGPFYTF
j_call: TRBJ1-2
v_call: TRBV5-5
d_call: -
clone_size: -

cdr3_nt: TGTGCCAGCAGCTTAGTCCGGAGAACACAAGAGACCCAGTACTTC
cdr3_aa: CASSLVRRTQETQYF
j_call: TRBJ2-5
v_call: TRBV11-2
d_call: -
clone_size: -

cdr3_nt: TGTGCCAGCAGCTCTTCCCCAGGGTCCTCTGGAAACACCATATATTTT
cdr3_aa: CASSSSPGSSGNTIYF
j_call: TRBJ1-3
v_call: TRBV9
d_call: -
clone_size: -

cdr3_nt: TGCAGTGCTAGGTTAGGAGAAGAGTACTTC
cdr3_aa: CSARLGEEYF
j_call: TRBJ2-5
v_call: TRBV20-1
d_call: -
clone_size: -

cdr3_nt: TGTGCCGTCGGGGGGCAAGAGACCCAGTACTTC
cdr3_aa: CAVGGQETQYF
j_call: TRBJ2-5
v_call: TRBV10-3
d_call: TRBD2
clone_size: -

cdr3_nt: TGTGCCATCAGTGCCGATAAAGGGACGGACAGGGAGCAGTTCTTC
cdr3_aa: CAISADKGTDREQFF
j_call: TRBJ2-1
v_call: TRBV10-3
d_call: TRBD1
clone_size: -

cdr3_nt: TGTGCCAGCAGTTCGAGACCCGGGACAGGGGTGGTAAATCAGCCCCAGCATTTT
cdr3_aa: CASSSRPGTGVVNQPQHF
j_call: TRBJ1-5
v_call: TRBV27
d_call: TRBD1
clone_size: -

cdr3_nt: TGTGCCAGCATCGACACAGGGCAGGCTGGAAACACCATATATTTT
cdr3_aa: CASIDTGQAGNTIYF
j_call: TRBJ1-3
v_call: TRBV6-5
d_call: -
clone_size: once

cdr3_nt: TGCAGCGTTTCGCGGGAGGGGGAGCTGTTTTTT
cdr3_aa: CSVSREGELFF
j_call: TRBJ2-2
v_call: TRBV29-1
d_call: TRBD2
clone_size: -

cdr3_nt: TGTGCCAGCACCCGCTTCCGCACAGATACGCAGTATTTT
cdr3_aa: CASTRFRTDTQYF
j_call: TRBJ2-3
v_call: TRBV11-2
d_call: -
clone_size: -

cdr3_nt: TGCGCCAGCAGTGTTTGGAAGGCCGGGGAGCTGTTTTTT
cdr3_aa: CASSVWKAGELFF
j_call: TRBJ2-2
v_call: TRBV10-1
d_call: -
clone_size: -

cdr3_nt: TGTGCCAGCTCGGGTGTCACTGAAGCTTTCTTT
cdr3_aa: CASSGVTEAFF
j_call: TRBJ1-1
v_call: TRBV5-6
d_call: -
clone_size: -

cdr3_nt: TGCGCCAGCAGCTTGGGACTAGCCTCCTACGAGCAGTACTTC
cdr3_aa: CASSLGLASYEQYF
j_call: TRBJ2-7
v_call: TRBV5-1
d_call: TRBD2
clone_size: -

cdr3_nt: TGTGCCAGCAGTTTAGGGCTGCTCTCTGGAAACACCATATATTTT
cdr3_aa: CASSLGLLSGNTIYF
j_call: TRBJ1-3
v_call: TRBV28
d_call: -
clone_size: -

cdr3_nt: TGTGCCAGCAGCTTGATAGGGGTCCGGGGCTACGAGCAGTACTTC
cdr3_aa: CASSLIGVRGYEQYF
j_call: TRBJ2-7
v_call: TRBV5-6
d_call: -
clone_size: -

cdr3_nt: TGTGCCAGCATCCAGGGGGGGGGACAGCCCCAGCATTTT
cdr3_aa: CASIQGGGQPQHF
j_call: TRBJ1-5
v_call: TRBV12-3/TRBV12-4
d_call: TRBD1
clone_size: -

cdr3_nt: TGCGCCAGCAGCACCACGGGATATGGCAGGGCCGGGGAAGCTTTCTTT
cdr3_aa: CASSTTGYGRAGEAFF
j_call: TRBJ1-1
v_call: TRBV5-1
d_call: -
clone_size: -

cdr3_nt: TGTGCCTGGGAGTGGGACGGAGATTATAATTCACCCCTCCACTTT
cdr3_aa: CAWEWDGDYNSPLHF
j_call: TRBJ1-6
v_call: TRBV30
d_call: -
clone_size: -

cdr3_nt: TGCGCCAGCAGCCAGGGACTAGCGGACACAGATACGCAGTATTTT
cdr3_aa: CASSQGLADTDTQYF
j_call: TRBJ2-3
v_call: TRBV4-1
d_call: TRBD2
clone_size: -

cdr3_nt: TGTGCCAGCAGCCTGCGTCGGGACAGTGAGCAGTTCTTC
cdr3_aa: CASSLRRDSEQFF
j_call: TRBJ2-1
v_call: TRBV7-3
d_call: TRBD1
clone_size: -